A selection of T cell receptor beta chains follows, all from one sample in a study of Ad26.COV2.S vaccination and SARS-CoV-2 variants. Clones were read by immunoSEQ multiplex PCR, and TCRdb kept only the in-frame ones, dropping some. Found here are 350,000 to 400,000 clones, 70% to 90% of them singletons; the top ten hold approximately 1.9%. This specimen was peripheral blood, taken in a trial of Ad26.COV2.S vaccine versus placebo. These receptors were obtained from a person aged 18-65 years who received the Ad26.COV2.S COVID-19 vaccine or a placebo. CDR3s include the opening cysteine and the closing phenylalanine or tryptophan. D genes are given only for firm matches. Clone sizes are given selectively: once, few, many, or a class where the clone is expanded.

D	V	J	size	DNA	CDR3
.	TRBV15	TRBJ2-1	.	TGTGCCACACGACGGAACTCCTACAATGAGCAGTTCTTC	CATRRNSYNEQFF
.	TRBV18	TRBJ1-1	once	TGTGCCAGCCAAATGCGGGGGAGCACTGAAGCTTTCTTT	CASQMRGSTEAFF
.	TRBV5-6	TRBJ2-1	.	TGTGCCAGCAGCCTAGGTAATGGGTGGGCTGAGCAGTTCTTC	CASSLGNGWAEQFF
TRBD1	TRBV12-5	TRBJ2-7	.	TGTGCTAGTGGTTTGGTACTGGGACAGGGTGCCTACGAGCAGTACTTC	CASGLVLGQGAYEQYF
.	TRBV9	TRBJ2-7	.	TGTGCCAGCAGCGAAGGGTACTACGAGCAGTACTTC	CASSEGYYEQYF
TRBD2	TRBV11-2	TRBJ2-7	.	TGTGCCAGCCGGCGGGCTAGCGGGAATCTCGAGCAGTACTTC	CASRRASGNLEQYF
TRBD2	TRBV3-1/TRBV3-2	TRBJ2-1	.	TGTGCCAGCAGCCAAGACACAAGGGAGGGGCAGTTCTTC	CASSQDTREGQFF
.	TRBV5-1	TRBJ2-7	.	TGCGCCAGCAGAGACATATTCCAAGGGGAGGAGCAGTACTTC	CASRDIFQGEEQYF
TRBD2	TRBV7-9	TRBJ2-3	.	TGTGCCAGCAGCCCCGGGACTAGCGGGAGTCAGAGAGATACGCAGTATTTT	CASSPGTSGSQRDTQYF
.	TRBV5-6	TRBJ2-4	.	TGTGCCAGCAGCTTCCGGGGTGTCGCCAAAAACATTCAGTACTTC	CASSFRGVAKNIQYF
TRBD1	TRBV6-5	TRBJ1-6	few	TGTGCCAGCCAGGACAGGCCCCATAATTCACCCCTCCACTTT	CASQDRPHNSPLHF
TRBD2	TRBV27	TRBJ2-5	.	TGTGCCAGCAGTTTTGGGACTAGCGGGAGTCGAGAGACCCAGTACTTC	CASSFGTSGSRETQYF
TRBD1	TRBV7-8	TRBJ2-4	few	TGTGCCAGCAGCCCGTACACCGGGACAGGGGGAAACATTCAGTACTTC	CASSPYTGTGGNIQYF
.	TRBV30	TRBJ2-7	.	TGTGCCTGGAACCGACGTTCCTACGAGCAGTACTTC	CAWNRRSYEQYF
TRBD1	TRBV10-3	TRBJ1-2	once	TGTGTCACCAGGGACAGAAGGGTCGTTTCTAACTATGGCTACACCTTC	CVTRDRRVVSNYGYTF
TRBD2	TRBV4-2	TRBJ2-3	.	TGTGCCAGCAGCTGGGGACTAGCGGAACAAGATACGCAGTATTTT	CASSWGLAEQDTQYF
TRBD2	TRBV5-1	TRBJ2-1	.	TGCGCCAGCAGCGTCGGACTAGCGGTTAAAAGGAGCTCCTACAATGAGCAGTTCTTC	CASSVGLAVKRSSYNEQFF
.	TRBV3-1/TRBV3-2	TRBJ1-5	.	TGTGCCAGCAGCCAATATCCCAAAGAGGACCAGCCCCAGCATTTT	CASSQYPKEDQPQHF
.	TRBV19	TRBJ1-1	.	TGTGCCAGTAGTATGGTTCCGAGGACTGAAGCTTTCTTT	CASSMVPRTEAFF
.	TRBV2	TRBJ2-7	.	TGTGCCAGCAGTAGACTAGAGGCCTACGAGCAGTACTTC	CASSRLEAYEQYF
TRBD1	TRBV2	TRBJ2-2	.	TGTGCCAGCAGCTACAGGGGTGACACCGGGGAGCTGTTTTTT	CASSYRGDTGELFF
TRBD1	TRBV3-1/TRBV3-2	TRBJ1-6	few	TGTGCCAGCAGCACAAAAGACAGGGCAGGGTCACCCCTCCACTTT	CASSTKDRAGSPLHF
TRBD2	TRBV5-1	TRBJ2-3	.	TGCGCCAGCAGCCCCGTAGCGGGAGAAGGAAATACGCAGTATTTT	CASSPVAGEGNTQYF
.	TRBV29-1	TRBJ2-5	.	TGCAGCGTGGAGGGGGGCCTACAAACAGCGGGAGAGACCCAGTACTTC	CSVEGGLQTAGETQYF
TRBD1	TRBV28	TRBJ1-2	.	TGTGCCAGCAGCTCGGGACAGAGCTATGGCTACACCTTC	CASSSGQSYGYTF
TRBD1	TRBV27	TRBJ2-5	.	TGTGCCAGCAGTTTACAGGGGGTTCAAGAGACCCAGTACTTC	CASSLQGVQETQYF
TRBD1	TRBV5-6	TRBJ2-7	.	TGTGCCAGCAGCGACCGGGACAGGGGCTACGAGCAGTACTTC	CASSDRDRGYEQYF
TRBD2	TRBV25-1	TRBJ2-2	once	TGTGCCAGCAGTGAAGGACTAGCCCCCCCCTCGAACACCGGGGAGCTGTTTTTT	CASSEGLAPPSNTGELFF
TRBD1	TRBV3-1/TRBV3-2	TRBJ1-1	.	TGTGCCAGCAGCCTCGGACAGGAGAACACTGAAGCTTTCTTT	CASSLGQENTEAFF
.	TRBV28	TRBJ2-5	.	TGTGCCAGCAGCTGGAGGGGGCCTGGCCGGGTTGAGACCCAGTACTTC	CASSWRGPGRVETQYF
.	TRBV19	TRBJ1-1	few	TGTGCCAGTAGTATCCCGGGGGGTGAGGCTTTCTTT	CASSIPGGEAFF
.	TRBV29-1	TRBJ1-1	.	TGCAGCGTTGAGGCAGGGGACACTGAAGCTTTCTTT	CSVEAGDTEAFF
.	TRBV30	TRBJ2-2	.	TGTGCCTGGAACGGGGAACCGAACACCGGGGAGCTGTTTTTT	CAWNGEPNTGELFF
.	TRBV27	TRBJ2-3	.	TGTGCCAGCAAAGCCCCAGGGGCGTCTAGCACAGATACGCAGTATTTT	CASKAPGASSTDTQYF
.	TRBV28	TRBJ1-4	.	TGTGCCAGCAGCCTGGGGGGGTGGCGCGAAAAACTGTTTTTT	CASSLGGWREKLFF
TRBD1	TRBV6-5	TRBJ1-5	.	TGTGCCAGCCGAAAGGGACAGGGGGTCAATCAGCCCCAGCATTTT	CASRKGQGVNQPQHF